Below, one T cell receptor (beta chain) is given with its context. Its cognate antigen is unknown. This specimen belongs to a study of a mutant IDH1 vaccine in newly diagnosed glioma. Across the whole study: Vaccinations were initiated 4-6 weeks following radiotherapy alone, or were given together with temozolomide cycles. The treated group averaged around 40 years old and was roughly 62% male, approximately 38% female. Patients' prior therapy spanned radiotherapy, temozolomide, or both; most underwent both.

The CDR3 extends over 17 amino acids. The V end lost 3 bases, the J end lost 0 bases, and 15 bases lay between the germline ends. Looked up from germline, CDR1 is MDHEN and CDR2 is SYDVKM. Assay used: immunoSEQ multiplex PCR; TCRdb lists only in-frame clones, some missing. The table has about 60,000 clones, 80% to 85% seen once; the top ten hold about 4.2%. Stated time point: week 35, safety follow-up. Each dose delivered 300 ug of mutant IDH1 20-mer peptide subcutaneously with imiquimod. Eight vaccinations reached patients in weeks 1, 3, 5, 7, 11, 15, 19 and 23. The J gene is TRBJ1-5, the V gene TRBV28; no clear D. The starting material was PBMCs, obtained from a glioma patient whose treatment included an IDH1 peptide vaccine. The clonotype comes from a man younger than 40 with glioma. In DNA form, the CDR3 reads TGTGCCAGCAGTTTCTCCAGAAGTTTTTATAGCAATCAGCCCCAGCATTTT. Translating gives CASSFSRSFYSNQPQHF.